Presented here are 3 T cell receptor beta chains from one specimen sequenced in a study of shared clonotypes between healthy human individuals. The method was immunoSEQ multiplex PCR; TCRdb's version includes in-frame clones alone and lacks a portion of them. The data show around 980,000 clones, with 70% to 80% seen just once and 0.61% held by the top ten. The sample consisted of memory CD4+ T cells from PBMCs. Subset described: CD45RA-negative fraction. The source is a young man in good health. Some clones in this sample may be carry-over from other donors' samples.

This clone was counted many times. This rearrangement joins TRBV28 to TRBJ1-1; D unresolved. Germline V lookup: CDR1 MDHEN, CDR2 SYDVKM. CDR3 size: 12 residues. Trimming removed 6 bases at V and 4 bases at J, with 9 bases between. The CDR3 DNA reads as TGTGCCAGCAGACGGGGTTCCACTGAAGCTTTCTTT. Protein: CASRRGSTEAFF.

This clone came up once. This rearrangement joins TRBV18 to TRBJ2-2, with D unresolved. Germline CDR1 is KGHSH and CDR2 is LQKENI. Trimming pared 5 bases from V and 5 bases from J, leaving 9 bases between. CDR3 length equals 13 residues. The CDR3 DNA follows: TGTGCCAGCTCATCGGATTCGACCGGGGAGCTGTTTTTT. This encodes CASSSDSTGELFF.

This chain uses TRBV19 with TRBJ2-7; 7 bases map to TRBD1. Germline CDR1 is LNHDA and CDR2 is SQIVND (reference sequence). The V gene end was trimmed by 4 bases and the J gene end by 6 bases; junction bases not matched to a gene: 9. The CDR3 covers 14 residues. CDR3 loop: CASSTRQGGSEQYF. In DNA, the CDR3 is TGTGCCAGTAGTACGCGACAGGGTGGTAGCGAGCAGTACTTC.